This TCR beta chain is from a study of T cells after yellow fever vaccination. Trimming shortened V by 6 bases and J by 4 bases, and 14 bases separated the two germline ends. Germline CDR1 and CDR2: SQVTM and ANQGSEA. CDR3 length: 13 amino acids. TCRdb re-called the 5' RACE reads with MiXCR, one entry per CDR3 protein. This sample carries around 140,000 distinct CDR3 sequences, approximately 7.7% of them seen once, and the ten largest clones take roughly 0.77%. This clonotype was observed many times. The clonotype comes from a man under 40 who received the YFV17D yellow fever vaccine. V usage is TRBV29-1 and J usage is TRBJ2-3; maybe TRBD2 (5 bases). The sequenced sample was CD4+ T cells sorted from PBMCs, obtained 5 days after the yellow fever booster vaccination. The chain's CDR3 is CSVRDGGADTQYF. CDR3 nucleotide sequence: TGCAGCGTCCGTGACGGAGGTGCAGATACGCAGTATTTT.